What follows are 25 T cell receptor beta chains derived from one specimen sequenced in a study of shared clonotypes between healthy human individuals. TCRdb's copy holds only in-frame clones and misses some; the assay was immunoSEQ multiplex PCR. This table has about 590,000 clones, around 95% appearing once. Cells designated naive CD8 were CD45RO-negative and were positively selected for CCR7, with terminally differentiated effector memory CD45RA+ cells excluded. The specimen was naive CD8+ T cells sorted from blood. The receptors were gathered from a woman in her 30s in good health.

The J gene is TRBJ2-6, the V gene TRBV7-6; D may be TRBD2 (6 bases). Trimming took 6 bases from V and 0 from J, leaving 12 bases between them. Germline lookup yields CDR1 SGHVS and CDR2 FNYEAQ. The CDR3 sequence is 16 residues long. CDR3 coding DNA: TGTGCCAGCAGGGGAGGAGACAGCTCTGGGGCCAACGTCCTGACTTTC. It is translated as CASRGGDSSGANVLTF.

This chain uses TRBV7-9 with TRBJ1-4, with D maybe TRBD1 (6 bases). The V end lost 7 bases, the J end lost 6 bases, and 15 bases lay between the germline ends. The germline gives CDR1 SEHNR, CDR2 FQNEAQ (reference sequence). CDR3 size: 14 residues. The CDR3 protein is CASTHVGGHEKLFF. CDR3 coding DNA: TGTGCCAGCACCCACGTAGGGGGTCATGAAAAACTGTTTTTT.

The gene calls are TRBV27 and TRBJ2-1; 14 nucleotides match TRBD2. CDR1 is MNHEY and CDR2 is SMNVEV in the germline V gene (reference sequence). The CDR3 covers 17 residues. With V trimmed by 6 bases and J by 2 bases, 6 bases remained unmatched. The CDR3 nucleotides read TGTGCCAGCAGCCTGACTAGCGGGAGGGCCCCCTACAATGAGCAGTTCTTC. Residues: CASSLTSGRAPYNEQFF.

V and J are TRBV29-1 and TRBJ2-7, with TRBD2 as a possible D gene (6 bases). With 6 bases removed from V and 3 bases from J, the gap between germline ends came to 15 bases. This CDR3 has 13 residues. Germline CDR1 is SQVTM and CDR2 is ANQGSEA. The CDR3 DNA reads TGCAGCGTAGGGACTTTAGACAGCTACGAGCAGTACTTC. Amino acids: CSVGTLDSYEQYF.

The chain has TRBV27 and TRBJ2-5; 10 nucleotides line up with TRBD2. The J call may be in error: the DNA end matches TRBJ2-7 better. The CDR3 loop spans 12 amino acids. The V gene's germline CDR1 is MNHEY and CDR2 SMNVEV (reference sequence). The CDR3 coding sequence is TGTGCCTCTGGGACTAGCGCCTACGAGCAGTACTTC. This codes for CASGTSAYEQYF.

This chain connects TRBV13 to TRBJ2-7, with a weak D call TRBD2 (6 bases). V lost 3 bases, J lost 2 bases, and 14 bases lay in between. The CDR3 loop spans 15 amino acids. The germline CDR1 and CDR2 sequences are PRHDT and FYEKMQ (reference sequence). The CDR3 sequence: CASSFGPTGAYEQYF. CDR3 nucleotide sequence: TGTGCCAGCAGCTTTGGCCCTACGGGAGCCTACGAGCAGTACTTC.

This chain links TRBV5-6 with TRBJ2-1; perhaps TRBD2 as D (6 bases). Germline loops: CDR1 SGHDT, CDR2 YYEEEE. V gave up 3 bases and J gave up 9 bases, with 10 bases separating them. This CDR3 has 12 residues. This CDR3 reads CASSSGTLEQFF. The CDR3 region has the DNA TGTGCCAGCAGCTCGGGGACTCTTGAGCAGTTCTTC.

With regard to this clone: The conserved phenylalanine or tryptophan normally closing the CDR3 is absent here, so this likely arose from a read error. No DNA is shown, since the ends of the CDR3 on it are uncertain; the CDR3 is the one TCRdb lists. The CDR3 loop reads CASSIDRPGQGTFV. V and J are TRBV19 and TRBJ1-1; the table's D call TRBD1 went unverified against the DNA. The CDR3 has 14 amino acids, counting both end residues. Looked up from germline, CDR1 is LNHDA and CDR2 is SQIVND (reference sequence).

J is TRBJ2-3 and V is TRBV27; 8 bases are a match to TRBD2. J was trimmed by 1 base and V by 9 bases; bases with no gene match: 12. Looked up from germline, CDR1 is MNHEY and CDR2 is SMNVEV (reference sequence). This CDR3 comprises 16 residues. This chain's CDR3 is CASKNQLAEGTDTQYF. The CDR3 region has the DNA TGTGCCAGTAAAAACCAACTAGCGGAGGGCACAGATACGCAGTATTTT.

This clone was seen a single time. This chain links TRBV25-1 with TRBJ1-1; TRBD1 matches 7 bases. Germline lookup yields CDR1 MGHDK and CDR2 SYGVNS. The CDR3 runs to 14 residues. The trim removed 1 base at V and 3 bases at J, leaving 2 bases unmatched. CDR3 in amino acids: CASSEWQGDTEAFF. The CDR3 region has the DNA TGTGCCAGCAGTGAATGGCAGGGGGACACTGAAGCTTTCTTT. Complete variable domain (other parts from reference TRBV25-1 and TRBJ1-1): EADIYQTPRYLVIGTGKKITLECSQTMGHDKMYWYQQDPGMELHLIHYSYGVNSTEKGDLSSESTVSRIRTEHFPLTLESARPSHTSQYLCASSEWQGDTEAFFGQGTRLTVV.

V gene TRBV7-8 combines with J gene TRBJ2-7, with 7 bases identical to TRBD2. J was trimmed by 5 bases and V by 4 bases; bases with no gene match: 11. Looked up from germline, CDR1 is SGHVS and CDR2 is FQNEAQ. CDR3 size: 15 residues. For the CDR3, the DNA is TGTGCCAGCAGCTGGGTTGGCGGGAGTGTTGACGAGCAGTACTTC. This translates into CASSWVGGSVDEQYF.

The chain joins TRBV19 to TRBJ2-7; D gene unclear. Deletions cut 4 bases from V and 1 base from J, with 8 bases between. CDR1 is LNHDA and CDR2 is SQIVND in the germline V gene (reference sequence). The length of the CDR3 is 13 residues. The CDR3 DNA is TGTGCCAGTAGTAACTCGGAATCCTACGAGCAGTACTTC. Translated, it gives CASSNSESYEQYF.

V usage is TRBV30 and J usage is TRBJ2-5, with D maybe TRBD2 (5 bases). The end of the DNA fits TRBJ2-7 better, so the J call may be wrong. Germline CDR1 is GTSNPN and CDR2 is SVGIG (reference sequence). This CDR3 region has 15 residues. The CDR3 nucleotides read TGTGCCTGGAGTGTAGGACTTGCCAGCTCCTACGAGCAGTACTTC. This codes for CAWSVGLASSYEQYF.

This chain connects TRBV5-1 to TRBJ2-7; D is perhaps TRBD2 (6 bases). The CDR3 covers 15 residues. The germline gives CDR1 SGHRS, CDR2 YFSETQ. V was cut by 4 bases and J by 1 base, with 15 bases left in between. The CDR3 nucleotides are TGCGCCAGCAGCCTCGGGGAGGTGAGATCCTACGAGCAGTACTTC. The encoded protein is CASSLGEVRSYEQYF.

The chain couples TRBV19 to TRBJ1-1, with 9 nucleotides matching TRBD1. CDR3 length: 18 residues. CDR1 is LNHDA and CDR2 is SQIVND in the germline V gene (reference sequence). The J segment lost 0 bases and the V segment lost 6 bases, leaving 14 bases of the junction unmatched. CDR3 coding DNA: TGTGCCAGTAGGAGATCGGGACAGGGCCCATTGATGAACACTGAAGCTTTCTTT. Amino acid sequence: CASRRSGQGPLMNTEAFF.

This clone was counted only a few times. The chain uses TRBV4-1 and TRBJ1-5; D not resolved. The V gene lost 3 bases and the J gene lost 7 bases, with 10 bases spanning the gap. Germline CDR1 and CDR2: MGHRA and YSYEKL. The CDR3 is 13 residues long. The CDR3 spells CASSQADGQPQHF. The CDR3 nucleotides are TGCGCCAGCAGCCAGGCCGACGGCCAGCCCCAGCATTTT.

The rearrangement links TRBV5-8 to TRBJ2-1; D is ambiguous. V was cut by 0 bases and J by 0 bases, with 7 bases left in between. This CDR3 comprises 15 residues. Germline V lookup: CDR1 SGHTS, CDR2 YDEGEE. Here the CDR3 DNA reads TGTGCCAGCAGCTTGGACAGTTCCTCCTACAATGAGCAGTTCTTC. Translating gives CASSLDSSSYNEQFF.

A remark on this clone: A junction boundary mismatches the germline segment, possibly from a read error. V usage is TRBV7-2 and J usage is TRBJ2-5, with 7 bases lining up with TRBD2. The DNA end is a closer match to TRBJ2-7, so the J assignment may be wrong. CDR1 and CDR2 from the germline V gene are SGHTA and FQGNSA. There are 15 residues in the CDR3. This chain's CDR3 is CASSIAGASSYEQYF. The DNA of the CDR3 is TGTGCCAGCAGCATAGCGGGCGCTAGCTCCTACGAGCAGTACTTC.

V usage is TRBV28 and J usage is TRBJ2-7; D is unresolved. CDR3 length equals 15 residues. Deletions cut 6 bases from V and 3 bases from J, with 18 bases between. Germline V gene data show CDR1 as MDHEN and CDR2 as SYDVKM. CDR3 nucleotides: TGTGCCAGCAGCCAACCCGACCTAACCCACTACGAGCAGTACTTC. This gives the protein CASSQPDLTHYEQYF.

This clone was detected once. V and J are TRBV4-1 and TRBJ1-6, with D unclear. Trimming shortened V by 0 bases and J by 7 bases, and 7 bases separated the two germline ends. Germline V gene sequence: CDR1 MGHRA, CDR2 YSYEKL. The CDR3 has 14 residues. Here the CDR3 reads CASSQDPVNSPLHF. CDR3 bases: TGCGCCAGCAGCCAAGATCCGGTGAATTCACCCCTCCACTTT.

V gene TRBV7-7 combines with J gene TRBJ2-1; D is perhaps TRBD1 or TRBD2 (5 bases each). The germline V gene encodes CDR1 SSHAT and CDR2 FNYEAQ (reference sequence). Trimming cost V 1 base and J 9 bases, with 13 bases left between them. The CDR3 totals 14 residues. The CDR3 nucleotides are TGTGCCAGCAGCTTAGGGGACCCGGCACGTGAGCAGTTCTTC. It is translated as CASSLGDPAREQFF. The whole variable domain, remainder taken from reference TRBV7-7 and TRBJ2-1, is GAGVSQSPRYKVTKRGQDVTLRCDPISSHATLYWYQQALGQGPEFLTYFNYEAQPDKSGLPSDRFSAERPEGSISTLTIQRTEQRDSAMYRCASSLGDPAREQFFGPGTRLTVL.

This chain uses TRBV9 with TRBJ1-1, with D possibly being TRBD1 (5 bases). CDR3 length equals 16 residues. Trimming took 0 bases from V and 4 from J, leaving 16 bases between them. Germline CDR1 reads SGDLS; CDR2 reads YYNGEE. The CDR3 is CASSVGFRGSVTEAFF. The DNA of the CDR3 is TGTGCCAGCAGCGTAGGTTTTAGGGGTTCGGTCACTGAAGCTTTCTTT.

This CDR3 is CASSLGAAGDQETQYF. The CDR3 DNA sequence: TGTGCCAGCAGCTTGGGTGCGGCAGGCGATCAAGAGACCCAGTACTTC. The rearrangement uses TRBV13 and TRBJ2-5, with D hard to call. V shed 3 bases and J shed 2 bases, with 16 bases lying between them. Germline loops: CDR1 PRHDT, CDR2 FYEKMQ (reference sequence). This CDR3 spans 16 amino acids.

V usage is TRBV2 and J usage is TRBJ2-7; 12 bases line up with TRBD2. The CDR3 runs 14 residues. Germline V CDR1 and CDR2: SNHLY, FYNNEI. Trimming at V came to 9 bases and at J to 4 bases, leaving 7 bases not matched to a gene. The CDR3: CARTSGSGGYEQYF. The CDR3 bases are TGTGCCAGGACTAGCGGGAGCGGAGGGTACGAGCAGTACTTC.

V usage is TRBV27 and J usage is TRBJ2-4, with 9 bases identical to TRBD1. J was trimmed by 3 bases and V by 2 bases; bases with no gene match: 5. The CDR3 has 16 amino acids. Germline V gives CDR1 MNHEY, CDR2 SMNVEV (reference sequence). CDR3 amino acids: CASSLGTGSGKNIQYF. Written as DNA, the CDR3 is TGTGCCAGCAGTTTAGGGACAGGGTCAGGCAAAAACATTCAGTACTTC.